This passage covers 20 T cell receptor beta chains from one sample sequenced in a study of blood T cell repertoires in COVID-19. The assay was immunoSEQ multiplex PCR, and TCRdb's table has in-frame clones only and misses some. The sample lists about 230,000 clones; 70% to 90% were seen once. Specimen: PBMCs or T cells enriched from blood (not recorded which). These receptors were taken from a young man who had recovered from COVID-19.

The chain combines TRBV10-3 with TRBJ1-2; 7 bases map to TRBD1. V shed 5 bases, J shed 4 bases, and the junction held 7 bases outside the gene matches. The CDR3 contains 14 residues. Germline V CDR1 and CDR2: ENHRY, SYGVKD. The CDR3 is CAISNRGSGYGYTF. CDR3 DNA sequence: TGTGCCATCAGTAACAGGGGTTCCGGCTATGGCTACACCTTC.

The chain is built from TRBV30 and TRBJ1-2; D may be TRBD1 (5 bases). V dropped 5 bases and J dropped 1 base, with 5 bases sitting between them. The length of the CDR3 is 11 residues. CDR1 is GTSNPN and CDR2 is SVGIG in the germline V gene (reference sequence). The CDR3 sequence: CAWQGNYGYTF. CDR3 DNA sequence: TGTGCCTGGCAGGGTAACTATGGCTACACCTTC.

The rearrangement joins TRBV7-8 to TRBJ2-3; the D gene is possibly TRBD1 (6 bases). The germline V gene has CDR1 SGHVS and CDR2 FQNEAQ. This CDR3 has 12 residues. V lost 5 bases, J lost 5 bases, and 8 bases lay in between. CDR3 protein: CASSPGVDTQYF. CDR3 DNA sequence: TGTGCCAGCAGCCCAGGGGTAGATACGCAGTATTTT.

This clone was recorded once. The chain is built from TRBV10-2 and TRBJ2-3; D gene uncertain. This CDR3 contains 13 residues. Trimming left V 8 bases short and J 1 base short, with 10 bases between. Germline V gene lookup returns CDR1 WSHSY and CDR2 SAAADI. CDR3 loop: CASAVAGTDTQYF. The CDR3 region has the DNA TGCGCCAGCGCGGTGGCGGGCACAGATACGCAGTATTTT.

The rearrangement links TRBV7-2 to TRBJ1-2; 9 bases are a match to TRBD1. J lost 4 bases, V lost 6 bases, and 6 bases had no gene match. CDR3 size: 14 residues. The germline CDR1 and CDR2 sequences are SGHTA and FQGNSA. For the CDR3, the DNA is TGTGCCAGCAGTCAAACAGGGGGCGGCTATGGCTACACCTTC. It specifies CASSQTGGGYGYTF.

This chain links TRBV9 with TRBJ1-4; weak D call: TRBD1 (6 bases). The CDR3 runs to 15 residues. V gave up 4 bases and J gave up 6 bases, with 16 bases separating them. Germline V gene sequence: CDR1 SGDLS, CDR2 YYNGEE. CDR3 loop: CASSKGETVYEKLFF. DNA of the CDR3: TGTGCCAGCAGCAAGGGGGAAACAGTTTATGAAAAACTGTTTTTT.

The CDR3 protein is CASSLQGGNSPLHF. Written as DNA, the CDR3 is TGTGCCAGCAGTTTACAGGGGGGAAATTCACCCCTCCACTTT. The chain carries TRBV28 and TRBJ1-6; the match to TRBD1 covers 7 bases. From germline, CDR1 is MDHEN and CDR2 SYDVKM. The junction had 2 bases not matched to a gene; V was cut back by 2 bases and J by 7 bases. The CDR3 runs 14 residues.

This chain links TRBV5-6 with TRBJ1-1, with D perhaps matching TRBD1 (5 bases). V lost 0 bases and J 10 bases, leaving 10 bases between the germline ends. Germline CDR1 is SGHDT and CDR2 is YYEEEE. The CDR3 runs to 12 residues. This CDR3 reads CASSLAGDSAFF. The CDR3 nucleotides read TGTGCCAGCAGCTTGGCGGGGGATTCAGCTTTCTTT.

The CDR3 sequence is CAWSVGETEAFF. CDR3 nucleotides: TGTGCCTGGAGTGTCGGAGAAACTGAAGCTTTCTTT. The chain has TRBV30 and TRBJ1-1; D not resolved. In germline, CDR1 is GTSNPN, CDR2 SVGIG (reference sequence). CDR3 length equals 12 residues. Trimming removed 0 bases at V and 5 bases at J, with 7 bases between. The full variable domain, its missing parts supplied by reference TRBV30 and TRBJ1-1, is SQTIHQWPATLVQPVGSPLSLECTVEGTSNPNLYWYRQAAGRGLQLLFYSVGIGQISSEVPQNLSASRPQDRQFILSSKKLLLSDSGFYLCAWSVGETEAFFGQGTRLTVV.

J is TRBJ1-1 and V is TRBV2, with D possibly TRBD1 on 5 matching bases. CDR1 and CDR2 (germline): SNHLY, FYNNEI. This CDR3 is built from 13 residues. The V and J ends lost 8 bases and 0 bases respectively, with 10 bases between them. CDR3 nucleotide sequence: TGTGCCAGCCTTGGGGGGATGAACACTGAAGCTTTCTTT. Amino acids: CASLGGMNTEAFF.

This sequence joins TRBV7-9 and TRBJ1-6; no clear D gene. Germline V gene lookup returns CDR1 SEHNR and CDR2 FQNEAQ (reference sequence). Trimming took off 2 bases at V and 11 bases at J, with 13 bases between the two ends. This CDR3 has 14 residues. CDR3 bases: TGTGCCAGCAGCTTAATGGGGAGCGCAGCACCCCTCCACTTT. Its protein product is CASSLMGSAAPLHF. The whole variable domain, filled in from reference TRBV7-9 and TRBJ1-6, reads DTGVSQNPRHKITKRGQNVTFRCDPISEHNRLYWYRQTLGQGPEFLTYFQNEAQLEKSRLLSDRFSAERPKGSFSTLEIQRTEQGDSAMYLCASSLMGSAAPLHFGNGTRLTVT.

The CDR3 protein is CASSSGVRYGYTF. In DNA, the CDR3 is TGTGCCAGCAGTTCAGGGGTTCGCTATGGCTACACCTTC. The chain is built from TRBV12-3 or TRBV12-4 and TRBJ1-2; TRBD1 is a possible D gene (6 bases). Trimming took 4 bases from V and 4 from J, leaving 10 bases between them. This CDR3 spans 13 amino acids.

The J gene is TRBJ1-1, the V gene TRBV6-5, with 10 bases lining up with TRBD1. From germline, CDR1 is MNHEY and CDR2 SVGAGI. CDR3 length: 14 residues. V was clipped by 6 bases and J by 5 bases; unmatched bases: 6. The CDR3 here is CASRPGQGVTEAFF. The CDR3 nucleotides are TGTGCCAGCAGGCCCGGACAGGGGGTAACTGAAGCTTTCTTT.

The rearrangement joins TRBV12-3 or TRBV12-4 to TRBJ2-4, with D maybe TRBD1 (5 bases). This CDR3 is 12 amino acids long. Trimming took 3 bases from V and 6 from J, leaving 6 bases between them. CDR3 region: CASSFQGNIQYF. The CDR3 region has the DNA TGTGCCAGCAGTTTTCAGGGAAACATTCAGTACTTC.

The chain combines TRBV3-1 (or the pseudogene TRBV3-2) with TRBJ1-3; D call uncertain. V was clipped by 3 bases and J by 0 bases, with 15 bases between them. CDR3 length: 17 residues. Germline CDR1 and CDR2: LGHDT and YNNKEL (reference sequence). As DNA, the CDR3 is TGTGCCAGCAGCCAGAACCTTGGGCTAACCTCTGGAAACACCATATATTTT. This codes for CASSQNLGLTSGNTIYF.

The chain combines TRBV4-1 with TRBJ2-3; 8 bases align to TRBD2. CDR3 length equals 16 residues. V was pared by 3 bases and J by 0 bases, with 5 bases of the junction left unmatched. CDR1 and CDR2 (germline): MGHRA, YSYEKL. The CDR3 coding sequence is TGCGCCAGCAGCCAGGTAGCGGGGCTAAGCACAGATACGCAGTATTTT. It is translated as CASSQVAGLSTDTQYF.

The chain employs TRBV28 and TRBJ1-2, with D perhaps matching TRBD1 (6 bases). V lost 3 bases to trimming and J lost 5 bases, with 16 bases between them. CDR1 and CDR2 (germline): MDHEN, SYDVKM. This CDR3 has 15 amino acids. CDR3 sequence reads: CASSFSGGRRYGYTF. CDR3 DNA sequence: TGTGCCAGCAGTTTCTCCGGGGGGCGTCGATATGGCTACACCTTC.

This chain uses TRBV6-4 with TRBJ2-2; perhaps TRBD2 as D (6 bases). V was trimmed by 4 bases and J by 1 base, leaving 7 bases between them. The length of the CDR3 is 14 residues. Germline CDR1 is MRHNA and CDR2 is SNTAGT. The chain's CDR3 is CASSGDWNTGELFF. CDR3 DNA: TGTGCCAGCAGTGGGGACTGGAACACCGGGGAGCTGTTTTTT.

In this sample, this clone turned up a few times. The genes are TRBV28 and TRBJ1-5; the D is unclear. Germline V gives CDR1 MDHEN, CDR2 SYDVKM. V was trimmed by 3 bases and J by 6 bases, leaving 6 bases between them. This CDR3 comprises 12 residues. The CDR3 DNA is TGTGCCAGCAGTTTGCGGGGTCAGCCCCAGCATTTT. It codes for CASSLRGQPQHF.

This clone was counted a few times. The rearrangement links TRBV12-3 or TRBV12-4 to TRBJ1-5; D unresolved. V was cut by 6 bases and J by 7 bases, with 10 bases left in between. The length of the CDR3 is 12 residues. The CDR3 sequence is CASSKALQPQHF. CDR3 in DNA: TGTGCCAGCAGCAAAGCCCTACAGCCCCAGCATTTT.